This record concerns one TCR beta chain sequence. The data originate from a study of blood T cell repertoires in COVID-19. Study at large: COVID-19 samples, acute and convalescent, were from the United States, Italy and Spain. From T cells, B-cell-depleted T cells, or PBMCs came the material, which was cDNA or gDNA.

As handled by the study authors: Nucleated cell counts were estimated from reference gene primer amplification. Measured with immunoSEQ multiplex PCR; TCRdb has only the in-frame clones, and not every one. The V and J calls and the clone size are those of that table, but D and trimming were determined from the DNA. The table lists 88,000 or so clones, about 80% of them singletons. V lost 6 bases and J 0 bases, leaving 18 bases between the germline ends. CDR1 is LGHNA, CDR2 YNFKEQ, per germline. There are 17 residues in the CDR3. The sequencing input was peripheral blood. This clonotype originated in a human donor in a cohort sampled during active COVID-19. The V call is TRBV4-2, the J call TRBJ1-3, with D maybe TRBD1 (5 bases). The CDR3 nucleotides read TGTGCCAGCAGTCCCCACCGGACATCTCGCTCTGGAAACACCATATATTTT. Protein sequence: CASSPHRTSRSGNTIYF.